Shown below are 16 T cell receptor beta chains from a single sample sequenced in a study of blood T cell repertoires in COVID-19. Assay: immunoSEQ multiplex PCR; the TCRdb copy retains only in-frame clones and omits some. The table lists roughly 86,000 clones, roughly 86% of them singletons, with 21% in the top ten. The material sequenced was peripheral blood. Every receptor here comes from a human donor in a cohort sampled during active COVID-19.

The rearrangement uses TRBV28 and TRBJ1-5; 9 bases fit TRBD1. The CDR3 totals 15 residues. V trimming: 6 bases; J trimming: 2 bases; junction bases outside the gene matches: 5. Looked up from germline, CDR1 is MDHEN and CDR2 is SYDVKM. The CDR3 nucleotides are TGTGCCAGCAGCCAACAGGGGGCAGGCAATCAGCCCCAGCATTTT. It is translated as CASSQQGAGNQPQHF.

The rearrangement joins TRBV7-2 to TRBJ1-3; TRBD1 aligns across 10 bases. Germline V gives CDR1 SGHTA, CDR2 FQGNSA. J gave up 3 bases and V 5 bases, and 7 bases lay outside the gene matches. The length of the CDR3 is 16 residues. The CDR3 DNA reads TGTGCCAGCAGCCCGGGGACAGGGGTGATTGGAAACACCATATATTTT. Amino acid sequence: CASSPGTGVIGNTIYF.

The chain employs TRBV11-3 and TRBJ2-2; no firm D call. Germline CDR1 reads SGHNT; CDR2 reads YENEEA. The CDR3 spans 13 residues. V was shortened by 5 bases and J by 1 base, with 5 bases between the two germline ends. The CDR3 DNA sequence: TGTGCCAGCAGCCCCGGGAACACCGGGGAGCTGTTTTTT. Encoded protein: CASSPGNTGELFF.

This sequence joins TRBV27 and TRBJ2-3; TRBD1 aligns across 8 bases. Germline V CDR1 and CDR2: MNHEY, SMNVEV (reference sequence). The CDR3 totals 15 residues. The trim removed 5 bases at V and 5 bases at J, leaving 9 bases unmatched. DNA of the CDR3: TGTGCCAGCAGTCCCTGGGCAGGGGGCGGAGATACGCAGTATTTT. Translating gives CASSPWAGGGDTQYF.

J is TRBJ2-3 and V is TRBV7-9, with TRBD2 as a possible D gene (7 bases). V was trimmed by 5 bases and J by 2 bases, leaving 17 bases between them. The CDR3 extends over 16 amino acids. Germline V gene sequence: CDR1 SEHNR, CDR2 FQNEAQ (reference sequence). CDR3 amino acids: CASSPRGGGLTDTQYF. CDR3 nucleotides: TGTGCCAGCAGCCCGAGAGGCGGGGGCCTCACAGATACGCAGTATTTT.

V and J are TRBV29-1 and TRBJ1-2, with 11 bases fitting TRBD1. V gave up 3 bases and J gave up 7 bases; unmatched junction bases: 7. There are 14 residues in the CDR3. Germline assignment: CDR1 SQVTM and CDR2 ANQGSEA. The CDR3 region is CSVDLMGTGGGYTF. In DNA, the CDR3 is TGCAGCGTTGACTTGATGGGGACAGGGGGTGGCTACACCTTC.

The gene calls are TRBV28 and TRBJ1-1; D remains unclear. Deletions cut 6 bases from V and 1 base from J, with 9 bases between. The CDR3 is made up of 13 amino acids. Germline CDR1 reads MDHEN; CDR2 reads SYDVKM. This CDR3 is CASSPTRNTEAFF. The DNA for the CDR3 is TGTGCCAGCAGCCCGACAAGGAACACTGAAGCTTTCTTT.

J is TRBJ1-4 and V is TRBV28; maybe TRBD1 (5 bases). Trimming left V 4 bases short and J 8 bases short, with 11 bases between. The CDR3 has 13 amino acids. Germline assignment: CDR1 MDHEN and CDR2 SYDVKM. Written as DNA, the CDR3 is TGTGCCAGCAGTTGGGGCTCCAGGGAAAAACTGTTTTTT. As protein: CASSWGSREKLFF.

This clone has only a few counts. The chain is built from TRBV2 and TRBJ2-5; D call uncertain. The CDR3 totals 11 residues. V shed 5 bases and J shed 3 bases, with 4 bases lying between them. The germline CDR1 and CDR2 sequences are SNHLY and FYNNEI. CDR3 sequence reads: CASSYKETQYF. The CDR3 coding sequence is TGTGCCAGCAGTTACAAAGAGACCCAGTACTTC.

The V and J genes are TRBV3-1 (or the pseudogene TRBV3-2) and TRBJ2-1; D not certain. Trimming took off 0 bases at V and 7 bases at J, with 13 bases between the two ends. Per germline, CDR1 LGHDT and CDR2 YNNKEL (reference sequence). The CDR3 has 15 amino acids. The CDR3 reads CASSQDPIIRNEQFF. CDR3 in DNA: TGTGCCAGCAGCCAAGATCCCATAATTCGGAATGAGCAGTTCTTC.

The CDR3 sequence is CASSLVLRADQETQYF. In DNA, the CDR3 is TGTGCCAGCAGCTTAGTTCTCAGGGCCGACCAAGAGACCCAGTACTTC. The chain uses TRBV7-2 and TRBJ2-5; tentative D call: TRBD1 (5 bases). There are 16 residues in the CDR3. CDR1 SGHTA and CDR2 FQGNSA come from the germline V gene. V was cut by 1 base and J by 0 bases, with 12 bases left in between.

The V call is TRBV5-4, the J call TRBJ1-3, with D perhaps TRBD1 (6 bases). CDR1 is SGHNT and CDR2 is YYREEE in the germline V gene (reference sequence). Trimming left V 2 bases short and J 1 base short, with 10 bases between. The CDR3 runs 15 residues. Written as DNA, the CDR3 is TGTGCCAGCAGCTTAGGGGGTCTATCTGGAAACACCATATATTTT. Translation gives CASSLGGLSGNTIYF.

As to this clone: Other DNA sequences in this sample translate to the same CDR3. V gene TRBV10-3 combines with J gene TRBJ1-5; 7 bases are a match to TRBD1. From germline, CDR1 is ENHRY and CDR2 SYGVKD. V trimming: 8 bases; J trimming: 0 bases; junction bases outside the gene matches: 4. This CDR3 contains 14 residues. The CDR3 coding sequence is TGTGCCATCGGAACAGGGGATAGCAATCAGCCCCAGCATTTT. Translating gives CAIGTGDSNQPQHF.

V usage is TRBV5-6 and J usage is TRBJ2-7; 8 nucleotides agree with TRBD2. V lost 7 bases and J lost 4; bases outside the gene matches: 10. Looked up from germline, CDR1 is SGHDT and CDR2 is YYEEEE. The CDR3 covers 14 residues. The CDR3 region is CASEAMSGGYEQYF. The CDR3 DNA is TGTGCCAGCGAAGCTATGAGCGGGGGTTACGAGCAGTACTTC.

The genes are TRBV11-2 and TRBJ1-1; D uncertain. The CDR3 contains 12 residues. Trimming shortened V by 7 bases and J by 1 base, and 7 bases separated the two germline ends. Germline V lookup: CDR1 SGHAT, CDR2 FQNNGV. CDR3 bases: TGTGCCAGCACCCCGCGGAACACTGAAGCTTTCTTT. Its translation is CASTPRNTEAFF.

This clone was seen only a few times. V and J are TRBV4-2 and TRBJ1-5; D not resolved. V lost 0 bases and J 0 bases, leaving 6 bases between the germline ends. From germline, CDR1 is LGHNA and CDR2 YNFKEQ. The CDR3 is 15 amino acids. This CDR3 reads CASSQESYSNQPQHF. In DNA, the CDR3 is TGTGCCAGCAGCCAAGAATCCTATAGCAATCAGCCCCAGCATTTT.